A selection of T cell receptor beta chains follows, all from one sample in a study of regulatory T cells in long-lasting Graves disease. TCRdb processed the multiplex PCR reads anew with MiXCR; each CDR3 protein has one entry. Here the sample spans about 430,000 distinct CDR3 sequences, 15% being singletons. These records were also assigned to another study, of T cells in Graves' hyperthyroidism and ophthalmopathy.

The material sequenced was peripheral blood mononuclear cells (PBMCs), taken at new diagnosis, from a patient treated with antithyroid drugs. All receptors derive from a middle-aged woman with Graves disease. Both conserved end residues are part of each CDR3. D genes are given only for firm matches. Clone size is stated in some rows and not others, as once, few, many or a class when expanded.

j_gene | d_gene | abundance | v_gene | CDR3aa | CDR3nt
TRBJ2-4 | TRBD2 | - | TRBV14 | CASSRLAGGTKNIQYF | TGTGCCAGCAGCCGACTAGCGGGAGGAACCAAAAACATTCAGTACTTC
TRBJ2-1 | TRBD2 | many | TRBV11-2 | CASSTHGGRFGSYNEQFF | TGTGCCAGCAGCACCCACGGCGGGAGGTTTGGCTCCTACAATGAGCAGTTCTTC
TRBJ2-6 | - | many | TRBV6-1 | CASSPVSGANVLTF | TGTGCCAGCAGCCCCGTCTCTGGGGCCAACGTCCTGACTTTC
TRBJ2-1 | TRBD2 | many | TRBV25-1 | CASSFSLADSYNEQFF | TGTGCCAGCAGTTTTTCACTAGCGGACTCCTACAATGAGCAGTTCTTC
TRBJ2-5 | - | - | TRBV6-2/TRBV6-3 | CASSYVLGGYQETQYF | TGTGCCAGCAGTTACGTCTTAGGGGGGTACCAAGAGACCCAGTACTTC
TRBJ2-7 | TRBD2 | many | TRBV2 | CASSSSRAGETYEQYF | TGTGCCAGCAGTTCCTCCCGAGCGGGAGAAACCTACGAGCAGTACTTC
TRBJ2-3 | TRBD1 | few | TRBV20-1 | CSAHKYRDRLTYTQYF | TGCAGTGCTCACAAGTACCGGGACAGACTCACGTATACGCAGTATTTT
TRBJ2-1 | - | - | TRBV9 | CASSVSDFHYNEQFF | TGTGCCAGCAGCGTTAGCGATTTTCACTACAATGAGCAGTTCTTC
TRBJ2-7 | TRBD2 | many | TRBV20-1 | CSARDGTRLTYEQYF | TGCAGTGCTAGAGATGGGACTAGGCTTACCTACGAGCAGTACTTC
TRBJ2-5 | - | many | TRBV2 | CASRFGETQYF | TGTGCCAGCAGATTTGGGGAGACCCAGTACTTC
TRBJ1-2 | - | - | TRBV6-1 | CASSPRGAGTNYGYTF | TGTGCCAGCAGTCCACGCGGGGCGGGGACTAACTATGGCTACACCTTC
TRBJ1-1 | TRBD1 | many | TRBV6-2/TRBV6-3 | CASRQRQGGTEAFF | TGTGCCAGCAGACAAAGACAGGGTGGCACTGAAGCTTTCTTT
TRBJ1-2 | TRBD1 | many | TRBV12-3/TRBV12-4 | CASSLRIGTGTYGYTF | TGTGCCAGCAGTTTAAGGATCGGGACAGGGACCTATGGCTACACCTTC
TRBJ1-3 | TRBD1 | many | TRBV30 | CAWDLTGAGNTIYF | TGTGCCTGGGATTTAACAGGGGCTGGAAACACCATATATTTT
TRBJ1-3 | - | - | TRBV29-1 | CSVEVGTTSRNTIYF | TGCAGCGTTGAAGTAGGGACGACCTCTAGAAACACCATATATTTT
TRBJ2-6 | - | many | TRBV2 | CASSEGGVSGANVLTF | TGTGCCAGCAGTGAAGGAGGGGTCTCTGGGGCCAACGTCCTGACTTTC
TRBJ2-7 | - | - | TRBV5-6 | CASSLKPSYEQYF | TGTGCCAGCAGCTTGAAACCGAGCTACGAGCAGTACTTC